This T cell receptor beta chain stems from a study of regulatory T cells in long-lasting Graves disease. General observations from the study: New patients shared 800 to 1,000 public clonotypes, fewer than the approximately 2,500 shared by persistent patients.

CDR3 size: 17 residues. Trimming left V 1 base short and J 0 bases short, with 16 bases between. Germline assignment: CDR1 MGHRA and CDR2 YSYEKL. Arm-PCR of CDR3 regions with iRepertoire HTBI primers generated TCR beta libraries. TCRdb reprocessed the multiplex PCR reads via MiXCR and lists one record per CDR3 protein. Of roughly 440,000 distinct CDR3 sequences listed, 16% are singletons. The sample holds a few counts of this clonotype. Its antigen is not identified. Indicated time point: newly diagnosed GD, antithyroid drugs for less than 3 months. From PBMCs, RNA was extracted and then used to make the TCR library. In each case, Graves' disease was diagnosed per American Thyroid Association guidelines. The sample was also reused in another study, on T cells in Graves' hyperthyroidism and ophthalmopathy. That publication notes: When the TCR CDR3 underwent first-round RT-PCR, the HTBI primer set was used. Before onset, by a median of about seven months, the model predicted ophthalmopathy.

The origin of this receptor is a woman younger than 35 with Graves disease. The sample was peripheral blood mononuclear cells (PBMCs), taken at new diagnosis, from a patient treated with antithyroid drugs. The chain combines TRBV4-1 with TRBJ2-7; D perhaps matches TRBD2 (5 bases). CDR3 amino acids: CASSQALSAQNSYEQYF. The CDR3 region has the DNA TGCGCCAGCAGCCAAGCCCTTAGCGCACAGAACTCCTACGAGCAGTACTTC.